The 8 T cell receptor beta chains given below trace back to one sample, sequenced in a study of CD8 T cells in Susac syndrome. It was with random hexamers that roughly 0.45 to 1 ug RNA was reverse transcribed. TCRdb re-derived calls from the immunoSEQ multiplex PCR reads in MiXCR, one entry per CDR3 protein. The sample records about 150,000 distinct CDR3 sequences, around 93% being singletons. Sequenced material: CD8+ T cells from PBMCs. These TCRs come from a human donor with Susac syndrome.

The chain joins TRBV5-1 to TRBJ1-2; D gene unclear. V lost 2 bases and J lost 6, with 20 bases in between. The length of the CDR3 is 16 residues. Germline V lookup: CDR1 SGHRS, CDR2 YFSETQ. In DNA, the CDR3 is TGCGCCAGCAGCTTCCTCTTGGGCGGGGATCCCGATGGCTACACCTTC. Amino acid sequence: CASSFLLGGDPDGYTF.

The gene calls are TRBV5-1 and TRBJ1-2, with TRBD1 identical over 7 bases. CDR1 and CDR2 (germline): SGHRS, YFSETQ. Germline trimming cut 0 bases from V and 10 bases from J; bases unmatched to any gene: 3. This CDR3 has 12 amino acids. The CDR3 reads CASSLARGLYTF. DNA of the CDR3: TGCGCCAGCAGCTTGGCGAGGGGGCTCTACACCTTC.

V and J are TRBV18 and TRBJ1-2; maybe TRBD1 (5 bases). The CDR3 is 17 residues long. Germline V gene lookup returns CDR1 KGHSH and CDR2 LQKENI. Trimming took 3 bases from V and 7 from J, leaving 24 bases between them. DNA for the CDR3: TGTGCCAGCTCACCGGTAGGGGCTGATAGCGACTTTCTTGGCTACACCTTC. Its protein product is CASSPVGADSDFLGYTF.

The chain recombines TRBV15 with TRBJ1-2; 7 nucleotides line up with TRBD1. The CDR3 is made up of 15 amino acids. The germline V gene encodes CDR1 LNHNV and CDR2 YYDKDF (reference sequence). Trimming removed 1 base from V and 4 bases from J; junction bases left unmatched: 6. The DNA of the CDR3 is TGTGCCACCAGCAGAGCGCAGGGGGACATCTATGGCTACACCTTC. Protein: CATSRAQGDIYGYTF.

This chain connects TRBV5-4 to TRBJ1-2; D is possibly TRBD1 (5 bases). The CDR3 contains 12 residues. Germline CDR1 reads SGHNT; CDR2 reads YYREEE (reference sequence). V lost 0 bases and J lost 5, with 5 bases in between. In DNA, the CDR3 is TGTGCCAGCAGCTTGGAGGGGTATGGCTACACCTTC. It codes for CASSLEGYGYTF. The variable domain in full, with the rest retrieved from reference TRBV5-4 and TRBJ1-2, is ETGVTQSPTHLIKTRGQQVTLRCSSQSGHNTVSWYQQALGQGPQFIFQYYREEENGRGNFPPRFSGLQFPNYSSELNVNALELDDSALYLCASSLEGYGYTFGSGTRLTVV.

V is TRBV12-3 or TRBV12-4 and J is TRBJ2-5; D may match TRBD1 or TRBD2 (5 bases each). Trimming took 4 bases from V and 5 from J, leaving 23 bases between them. CDR3 length: 17 amino acids. The CDR3 spells CASSSTAGQGSWETQYF. The CDR3 bases are TGTGCCAGCAGTTCCACGGCGGGTCAGGGCTCGTGGGAGACCCAGTACTTC.

CDR3 DNA sequence: TGTGCCAGCAATACCGGGGTCAGTTCGTCCAGTGAAGCTTTCTTT. It yields the protein CASNTGVSSSSEAFF. V is TRBV2 and J is TRBJ1-1; D not resolved. The CDR3 runs to 15 residues. V lost 7 bases, J lost 7 bases, and 22 bases lay in between. In germline, CDR1 is SNHLY, CDR2 FYNNEI.

The chain employs TRBV6-5 and TRBJ2-3; D not resolved. CDR1 MNHEY and CDR2 SVGAGI come from the germline V gene. CDR3 size: 12 residues. Trimming pared 5 bases from V and 2 bases from J, leaving 5 bases between. CDR3 sequence reads: CASSTNTDTQYF. CDR3 bases: TGTGCCAGCAGTACTAACACAGATACGCAGTATTTT.